The following is a TCR beta chain sequence with its context. This record comes from a study of blood T cell repertoires in COVID-19. Assay used: immunoSEQ multiplex PCR; TCRdb lists only in-frame clones, some missing. The repertoire holds tens of thousands of clones, with more than 85% as singletons. The sample taken for sequencing was peripheral blood. The sequence was obtained from a woman in her 70s with active COVID-19.

This CDR3 is CASSEAAGGLEAFF. Written as DNA, the CDR3 is TGTGCCAGCAGTGAAGCAGCGGGCGGGCTTGAAGCTTTCTTT. The chain couples TRBV6-1 to TRBJ1-1; no firm D call. Trimming stripped 0 bases from V and 7 bases from J, with 12 bases between. CDR1 MNHNS and CDR2 SASEGT come from the germline V gene. This CDR3 has 14 amino acids.